This TCR beta chain was sequenced during a study of CD8 T cells in ankylosing spondylitis. Using quantitative 5'-RACE with molecular barcodes, the authors made TCR beta libraries. TCRdb fed the 5' RACE reads into MiXCR, producing one record per CDR3 protein. This sample has about 280,000 distinct CDR3 sequences, with about 19% found just once. Findings of the study overall: In the blood and synovial fluid of reactive arthritis, some motif variants had been previously reported. There was a TCR beta motif, made of eight highly homologous variants, that appeared characteristic of ankylosing spondylitis blood. Peripheral blood samples showed relatively rare disease-linked clones, and these clones were CD8+.

This clonotype has at least ten counts. No antigen is known for it. The CDR3 has 14 residues. CDR1 and CDR2 (germline): DFQATT, SNEGSKA (reference sequence). V lost 0 bases, J lost 5 bases, and 13 bases lay in between. The receptor's source is a male donor with ankylosing spondylitis or in good health (not recorded which). The chain is built from TRBV20-1 and TRBJ1-2; D is possibly TRBD1 (5 bases). Sequenced: blood, either unsorted or a sorted T cell fraction (not recorded which). CDR3 residues: CSARDRTWGYGYTF. CDR3 DNA: TGCAGTGCTAGAGATCGTACGTGGGGGTATGGCTACACCTTC.